The TCR beta chain described here comes from a study of identical twins. Findings and caveats of the study: Instead of following the same donors, the conclusions were based on cross-sectional statistical analysis. In beta out-of-frame sequences, the excess sharing between twins was weaker.

TCRdb re-called the 5' RACE reads with MiXCR, one entry per CDR3 protein. The profile shows about 530,000 distinct CDR3 sequences, approximately 20% of them singletons. V lost 1 base and J lost 5, with 3 bases in between. Germline V gene sequence: CDR1 SGHVS, CDR2 FQNEAQ. This CDR3 contains 11 residues. The sample holds many counts of this clonotype. The antigen remains unidentified. The data were also submitted as part of a second study, on yellow fever vaccine responses in identical twins.

The TCR comes from a woman between 18 and 29 years old in good health. Sequencing was carried out using CD4+ T cells sorted from blood. The chain is built from TRBV7-8 and TRBJ2-7; D not certain. The CDR3 sequence: CASSLVDEQYF. CDR3 coding DNA: TGTGCCAGCAGCTTAGTGGACGAGCAGTACTTC.